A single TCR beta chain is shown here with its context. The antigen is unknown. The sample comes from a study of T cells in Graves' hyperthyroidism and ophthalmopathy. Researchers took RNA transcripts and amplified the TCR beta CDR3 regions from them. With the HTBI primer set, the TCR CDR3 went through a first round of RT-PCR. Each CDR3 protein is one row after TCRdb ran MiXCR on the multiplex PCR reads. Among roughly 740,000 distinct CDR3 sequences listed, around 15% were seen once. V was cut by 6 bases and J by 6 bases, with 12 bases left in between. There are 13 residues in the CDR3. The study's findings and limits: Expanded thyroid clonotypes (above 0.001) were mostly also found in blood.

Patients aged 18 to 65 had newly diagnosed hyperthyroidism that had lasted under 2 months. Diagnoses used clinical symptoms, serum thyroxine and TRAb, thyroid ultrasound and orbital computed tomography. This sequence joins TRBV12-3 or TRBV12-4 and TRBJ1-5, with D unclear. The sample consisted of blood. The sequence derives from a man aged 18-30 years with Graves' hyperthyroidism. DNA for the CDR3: TGTGCCAGCAGCCGAAGGATGGGTCAGCCCCAGCATTTT. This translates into CASSRRMGQPQHF.